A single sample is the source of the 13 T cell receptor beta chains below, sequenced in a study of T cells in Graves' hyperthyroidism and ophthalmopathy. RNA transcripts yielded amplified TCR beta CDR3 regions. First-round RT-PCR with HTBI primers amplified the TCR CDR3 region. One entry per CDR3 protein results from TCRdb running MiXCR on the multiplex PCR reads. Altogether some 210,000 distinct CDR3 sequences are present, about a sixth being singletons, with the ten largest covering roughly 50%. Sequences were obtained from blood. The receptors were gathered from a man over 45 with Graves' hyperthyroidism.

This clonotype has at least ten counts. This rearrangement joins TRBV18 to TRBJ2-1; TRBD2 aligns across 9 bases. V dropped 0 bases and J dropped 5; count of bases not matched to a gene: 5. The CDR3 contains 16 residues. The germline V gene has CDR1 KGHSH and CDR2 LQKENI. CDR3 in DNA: TGTGCCAGCTCACCACCGGAGACTAGCGGAAACAATGAGCAGTTCTTC. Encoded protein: CASSPPETSGNNEQFF.

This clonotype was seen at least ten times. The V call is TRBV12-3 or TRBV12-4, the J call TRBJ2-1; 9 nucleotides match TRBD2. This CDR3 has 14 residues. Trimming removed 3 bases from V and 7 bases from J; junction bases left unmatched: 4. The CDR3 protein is CASSLIAGANEQFF. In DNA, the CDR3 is TGTGCCAGCAGTTTGATAGCGGGAGCGAATGAGCAGTTCTTC.

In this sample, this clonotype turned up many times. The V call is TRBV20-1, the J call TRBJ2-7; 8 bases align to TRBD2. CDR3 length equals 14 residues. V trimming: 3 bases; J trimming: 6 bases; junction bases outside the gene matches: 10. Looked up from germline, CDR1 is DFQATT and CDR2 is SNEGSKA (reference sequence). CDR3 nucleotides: TGCAGTGCTAGGATAGCGGGGAGGAGCCTCGAGCAGTACTTC. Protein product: CSARIAGRSLEQYF.

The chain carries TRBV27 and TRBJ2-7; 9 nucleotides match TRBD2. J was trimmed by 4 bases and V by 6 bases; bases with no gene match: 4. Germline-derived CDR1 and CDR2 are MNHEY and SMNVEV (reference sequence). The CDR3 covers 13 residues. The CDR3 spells CASRVSGGYEQYF. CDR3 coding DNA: TGTGCCAGCAGGGTTAGCGGGGGTTACGAGCAGTACTTC.

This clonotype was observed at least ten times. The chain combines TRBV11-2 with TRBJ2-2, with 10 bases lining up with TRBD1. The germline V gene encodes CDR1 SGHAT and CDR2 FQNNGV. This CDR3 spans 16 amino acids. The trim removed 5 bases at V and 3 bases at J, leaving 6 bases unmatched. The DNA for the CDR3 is TGTGCCAGCAGCCCCGGACAGGGGGGTGACACCGGGGAGCTGTTTTTT. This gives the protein CASSPGQGGDTGELFF.

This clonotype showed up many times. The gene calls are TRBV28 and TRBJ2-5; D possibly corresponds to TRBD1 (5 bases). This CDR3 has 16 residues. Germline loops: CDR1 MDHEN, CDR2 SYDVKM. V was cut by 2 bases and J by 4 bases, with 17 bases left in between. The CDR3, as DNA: TGTGCCAGCAGTTTAGGCCGAGGACACCGAGCAGAGACCCAGTACTTC. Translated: CASSLGRGHRAETQYF.

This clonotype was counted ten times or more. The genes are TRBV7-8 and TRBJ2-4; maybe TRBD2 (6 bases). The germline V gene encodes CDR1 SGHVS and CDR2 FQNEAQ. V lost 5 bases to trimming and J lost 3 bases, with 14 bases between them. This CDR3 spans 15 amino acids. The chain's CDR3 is CASSPSGVSKNIQYF. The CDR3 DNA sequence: TGTGCCAGCAGCCCATCGGGGGTCAGCAAAAACATTCAGTACTTC.

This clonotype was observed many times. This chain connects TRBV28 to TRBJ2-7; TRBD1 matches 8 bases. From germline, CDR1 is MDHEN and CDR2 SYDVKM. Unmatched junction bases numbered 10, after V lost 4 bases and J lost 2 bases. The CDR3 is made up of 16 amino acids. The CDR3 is CASSSPDRVGTYEQYF. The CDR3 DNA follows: TGTGCCAGCAGTTCCCCGGACAGGGTGGGGACCTACGAGCAGTACTTC.

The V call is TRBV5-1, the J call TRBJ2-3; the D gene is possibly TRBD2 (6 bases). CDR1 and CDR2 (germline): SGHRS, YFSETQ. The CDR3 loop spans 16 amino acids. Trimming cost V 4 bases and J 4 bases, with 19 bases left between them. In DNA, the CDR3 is TGCGCCAGCAGCATCAGCCCCCTAGCGAGGCCAGATACGCAGTATTTT. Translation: CASSISPLARPDTQYF.

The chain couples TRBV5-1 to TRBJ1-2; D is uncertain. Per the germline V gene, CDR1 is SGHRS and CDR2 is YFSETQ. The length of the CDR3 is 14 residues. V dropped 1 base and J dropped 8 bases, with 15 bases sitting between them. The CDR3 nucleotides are TGCGCCAGCAGCTTGATATTAGGCTTCGGGGGCTACACCTTC. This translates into CASSLILGFGGYTF.

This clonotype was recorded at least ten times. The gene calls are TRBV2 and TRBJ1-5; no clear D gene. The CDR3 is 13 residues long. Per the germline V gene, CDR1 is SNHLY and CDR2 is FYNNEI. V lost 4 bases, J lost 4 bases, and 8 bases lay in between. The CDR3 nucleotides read TGTGCCAGCAGTGGGGAGCCAAATCAGCCCCAGCATTTT. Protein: CASSGEPNQPQHF.

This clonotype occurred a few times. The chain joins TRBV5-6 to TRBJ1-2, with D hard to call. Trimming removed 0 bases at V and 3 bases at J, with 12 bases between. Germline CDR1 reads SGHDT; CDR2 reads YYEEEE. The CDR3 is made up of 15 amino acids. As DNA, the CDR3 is TGTGCCAGCAGCTTGGTGGGCAGTGGATACTATGGCTACACCTTC. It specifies CASSLVGSGYYGYTF. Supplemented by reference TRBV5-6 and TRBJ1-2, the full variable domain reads DAGVTQSPTHLIKTRGQQVTLRCSPKSGHDTVSWYQQALGQGPQFIFQYYEEEERQRGNFPDRFSGHQFPNYSSELNVNALLLGDSALYLCASSLVGSGYYGYTFGSGTRLTVV.

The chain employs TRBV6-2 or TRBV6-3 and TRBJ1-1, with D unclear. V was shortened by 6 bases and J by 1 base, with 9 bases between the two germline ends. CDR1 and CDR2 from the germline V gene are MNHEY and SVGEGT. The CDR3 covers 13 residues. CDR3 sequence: CASRRIGNTEAFF. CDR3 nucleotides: TGTGCCAGCAGAAGGATAGGGAACACTGAAGCTTTCTTT.